This section outlines one T cell receptor (beta chain) sequence together with its context. This entry belongs to a study of blood T cell repertoires in COVID-19. About the research overall: Samples of COVID-19 (acute and convalescent) were obtained from the United States, Italy and Spain.

The CDR3 is 18 residues long. Germline trimming cut 3 bases from V and 0 bases from J; bases unmatched to any gene: 7. Germline-derived CDR1 and CDR2 are SGDLS and YYNGEE. How the authors handled the data: From reference gene primer amplification, estimates of nucleated cell counts were derived. The method was immunoSEQ multiplex PCR; TCRdb's version includes in-frame clones alone and lacks a portion of them. The V and J calls and clone size were taken over from that table, and D and trimming were inferred from the DNA. The sample includes approximately 300,000 clones, about 90% seen only once; the top ten take about 2.2%.

The V call is TRBV9, the J call TRBJ1-3; 12 bases align to TRBD1. Sequencing was carried out using peripheral blood. The receptor's source is a woman in her fifties or sixties who had recovered from COVID-19. This CDR3 reads CASSAGTGGRSSGNTIYF. In DNA, the CDR3 is TGTGCCAGCAGCGCCGGGACAGGGGGCAGGAGCTCTGGAAACACCATATATTTT. Drawing the rest from reference TRBV9 and TRBJ1-3, the complete variable domain is DSGVTQTPKHLITATGQRVTLRCSPRSGDLSVYWYQQSLDQGLQFLIQYYNGEERAKGNILERFSAQQFPDLHSELNLSSLELGDSALYFCASSAGTGGRSSGNTIYFGEGSWLTVV.